This T cell receptor (beta chain) was documented in a study of cytomegalovirus exposure and HLA in healthy donors. Study observations and caveats: The study designated around 150 TCR beta chains cytomegalovirus-associated. Highly shared sequence variants in one cluster were likely a sequencing artifact.

Concerning this clone: Its target is unknown.

Healthy bone marrow donors made up the cohort. The CDR3 totals 14 residues. Between the trimmed V and J ends, which lost 0 bases and 7 bases, there was a span of 10 bases. Germline V gene sequence: CDR1 SGHRS, CDR2 YFSETQ. PCR employed 60 Vbeta and 13 Jbeta primers. Here immunoSEQ multiplex PCR was the method, and the copy in TCRdb shows in-frame clones only, minus some. The table shows roughly 66,000 clones, with 70% to 80% occurring only once. This sequence originates from a man aged 50 or older in good health and CMV-seronegative. Source material: PBMCs. This sequence joins TRBV5-1 and TRBJ1-4; tentatively, D is TRBD1 (6 bases). The CDR3 DNA sequence: TGCGCCAGCAGCTTGGCGGGGGGCTCTGAAAAACTGTTTTTT. Amino acid sequence: CASSLAGGSEKLFF.